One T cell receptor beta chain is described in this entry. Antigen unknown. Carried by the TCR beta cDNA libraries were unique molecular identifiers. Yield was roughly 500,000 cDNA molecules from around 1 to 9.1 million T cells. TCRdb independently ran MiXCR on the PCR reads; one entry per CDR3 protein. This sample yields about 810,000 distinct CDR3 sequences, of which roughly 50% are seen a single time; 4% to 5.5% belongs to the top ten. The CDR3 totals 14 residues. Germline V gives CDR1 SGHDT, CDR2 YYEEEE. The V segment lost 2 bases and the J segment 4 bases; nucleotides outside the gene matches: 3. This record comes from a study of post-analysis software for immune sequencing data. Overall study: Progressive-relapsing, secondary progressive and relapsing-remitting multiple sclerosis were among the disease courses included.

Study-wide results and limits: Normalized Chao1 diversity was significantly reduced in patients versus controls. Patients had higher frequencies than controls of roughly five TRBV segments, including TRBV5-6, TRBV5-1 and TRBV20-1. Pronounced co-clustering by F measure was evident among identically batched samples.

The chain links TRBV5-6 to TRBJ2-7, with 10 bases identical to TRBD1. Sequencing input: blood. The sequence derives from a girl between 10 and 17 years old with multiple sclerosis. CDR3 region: CASSLGQGEYEQYF. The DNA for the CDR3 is TGTGCCAGCAGCTTAGGACAGGGGGAATACGAGCAGTACTTC.